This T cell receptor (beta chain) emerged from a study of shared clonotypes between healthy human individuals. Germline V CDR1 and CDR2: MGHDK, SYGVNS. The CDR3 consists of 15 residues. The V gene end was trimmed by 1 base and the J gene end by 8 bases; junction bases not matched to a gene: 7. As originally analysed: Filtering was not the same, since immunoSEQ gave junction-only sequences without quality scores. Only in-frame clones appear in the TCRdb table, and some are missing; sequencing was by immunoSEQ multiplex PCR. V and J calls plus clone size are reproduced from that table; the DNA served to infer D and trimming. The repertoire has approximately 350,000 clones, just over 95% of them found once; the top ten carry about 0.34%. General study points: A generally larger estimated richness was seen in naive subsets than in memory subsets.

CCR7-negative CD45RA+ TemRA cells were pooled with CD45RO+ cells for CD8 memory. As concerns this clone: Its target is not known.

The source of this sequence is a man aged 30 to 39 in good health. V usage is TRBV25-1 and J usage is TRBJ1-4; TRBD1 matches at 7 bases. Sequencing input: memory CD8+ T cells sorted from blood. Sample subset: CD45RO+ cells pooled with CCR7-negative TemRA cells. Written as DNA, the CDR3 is TGTGCCAGCAGTGAATCGGGGGCAGGGGGGGAAAAACTGTTTTTT. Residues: CASSESGAGGEKLFF.